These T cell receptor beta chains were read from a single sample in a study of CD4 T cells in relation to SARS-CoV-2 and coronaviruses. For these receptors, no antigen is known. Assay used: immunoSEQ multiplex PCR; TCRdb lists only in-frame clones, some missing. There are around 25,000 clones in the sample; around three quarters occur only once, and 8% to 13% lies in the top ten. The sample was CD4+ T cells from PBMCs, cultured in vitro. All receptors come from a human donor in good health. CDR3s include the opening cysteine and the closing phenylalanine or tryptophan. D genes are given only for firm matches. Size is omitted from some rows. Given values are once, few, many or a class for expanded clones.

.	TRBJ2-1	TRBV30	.	TGTGCCTGGAGTCCCGGGGTCCTAGGCTACAATGAGCAGTTCTTC	CAWSPGVLGYNEQFF
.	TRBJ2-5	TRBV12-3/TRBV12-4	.	TGTGCCACCCGGACTGTCGGGGAGACCCAGTACTTC	CATRTVGETQYF
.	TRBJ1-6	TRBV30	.	TGTGCCTGGAGTGTACTGGAGGGGGGGAATTCACCCCTCCACTTT	CAWSVLEGGNSPLHF
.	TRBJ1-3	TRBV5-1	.	TGCGCCAGCAGCTCTGAGGGGAGAGGAGACACCATATATTTT	CASSSEGRGDTIYF
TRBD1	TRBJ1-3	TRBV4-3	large	TGCGCCAGCAGCCAGGGGACAGGGGAAAACACCATATATTTT	CASSQGTGENTIYF
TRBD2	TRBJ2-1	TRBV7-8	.	TGTGCCAGCAGCGTTGGGAGGGCTAGCTCCTACAATGAGCAGTTCTTC	CASSVGRASSYNEQFF
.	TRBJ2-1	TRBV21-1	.	TGTGCCAGCAGCTCCTTGAGGCTAGCGGCCCTCTACAATGAGCAGTTCTTC	CASSSLRLAALYNEQFF
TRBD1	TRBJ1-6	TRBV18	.	TGTGCCAGCTCCCGAGACAGGGGAGATTCACCCCTCCACTTT	CASSRDRGDSPLHF
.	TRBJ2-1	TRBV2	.	TGTGCCAGCAGTGGGGTGGGGGGCGAGGTCTACAATGAGCAGTTCTTC	CASSGVGGEVYNEQFF
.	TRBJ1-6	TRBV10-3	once	TGTGCCATCGCAAGCTCTGGGCCAGAAGGTTCACCCCTCCACTTT	CAIASSGPEGSPLHF
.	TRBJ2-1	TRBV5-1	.	TGCGCCAGCAGCTATTATTACAATGAGCAGTTCTTC	CASSYYYNEQFF
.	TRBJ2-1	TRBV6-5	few	TGTGCCAGCAGTCTCACCTTCGGGAGATTCAATGAGCAGTTCTTC	CASSLTFGRFNEQFF
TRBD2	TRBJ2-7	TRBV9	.	TGTGCCAGCAGCGTAGGGACTAGTCATATCTACGAGCAGTACTTC	CASSVGTSHIYEQYF
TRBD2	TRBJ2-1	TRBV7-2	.	TGTGCCAGCAGCCCCCGGACTAGTTCCTACAATGAGCAGTTCTTC	CASSPRTSSYNEQFF
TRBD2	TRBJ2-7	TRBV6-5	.	TGTGCCAGCAGTTCGGGACTAGCTTGGGGGTACGAGCAGTACTTC	CASSSGLAWGYEQYF
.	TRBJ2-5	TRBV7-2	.	TGTGCCAGCAGCTTATGGGAGACCCAGTACTTC	CASSLWETQYF
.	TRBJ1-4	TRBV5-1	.	TGCGCCAGCAGCTGGGACCAGGTGGGGAATTGGGCCGATGAAAAACTGTTTTTT	CASSWDQVGNWADEKLFF
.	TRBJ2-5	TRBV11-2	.	TGTGCCAGCAGCTCCCCCCCAGAGGAGGAGACCCAGTACTTC	CASSSPPEEETQYF
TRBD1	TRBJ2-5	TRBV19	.	TGTGCCAGTAGTTCCCAGACAGGGTTCAGAGAGACCCAGTACTTC	CASSSQTGFRETQYF
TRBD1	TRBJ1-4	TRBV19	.	TGTGCCAGTACCATGGGACAGGGCCAGGAAAAACTGTTTTTT	CASTMGQGQEKLFF
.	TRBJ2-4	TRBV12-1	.	TGTGCCAGGGGGGGGACTAGACGCGGCCGCAAAAACATTCAGTACTTC	CARGGTRRGRKNIQYF
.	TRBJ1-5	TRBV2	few	TGTGCCAGCAGTCAGGACTGGTTGAATCAGCCCCAGCATTTT	CASSQDWLNQPQHF
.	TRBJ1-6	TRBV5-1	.	TGCGCCAGCAGCTTCGGGAGCGCCTATAATTCACCCCTCCACTTT	CASSFGSAYNSPLHF
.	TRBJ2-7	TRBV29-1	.	TGCAGCGTTGAAGATCTGGTCTACGAGCAGTACTTC	CSVEDLVYEQYF
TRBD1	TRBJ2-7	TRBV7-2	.	TGTGCCAGCAGCCCGGGGACAGTAGTACCCTACGAGCAGTACTTC	CASSPGTVVPYEQYF
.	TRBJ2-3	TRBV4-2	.	TGTGCCAGCAGCCAAGATCGGGATACGCAGTATTTT	CASSQDRDTQYF
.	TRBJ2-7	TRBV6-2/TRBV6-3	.	TGTGCCAGCAGTTACGGCGTGGGCGTCTCCTACGAGCAGTACTTC	CASSYGVGVSYEQYF
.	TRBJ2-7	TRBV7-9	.	TGTGCCAGCAGCTTCGGGACTCGCGCCTACGAGCAGTACTTC	CASSFGTRAYEQYF
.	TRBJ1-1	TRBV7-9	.	TGTGCCAGCAGCTTAGCGCAGGTTGAGAACACTGAAGCTTTCTTT	CASSLAQVENTEAFF
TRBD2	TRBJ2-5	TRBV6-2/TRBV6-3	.	TGTGCCAGCAGTTATTTGCCTAGCGGGAGGTCTGAGACCCAGTACTTC	CASSYLPSGRSETQYF
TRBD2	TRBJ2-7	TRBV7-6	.	TGTGCCAGCAGCTTAGAAGGGGCTAGCGGGAGAGTAGAGCAGTACTTC	CASSLEGASGRVEQYF
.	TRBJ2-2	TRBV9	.	TGTGCCAGCAGCGACAAATATCAGGGGGAGCTGTTTTTT	CASSDKYQGELFF
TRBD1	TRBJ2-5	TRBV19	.	TGTGCCAGTAGTATGTACCAGGGGGCTGTTAGGGAGACCCAGTACTTC	CASSMYQGAVRETQYF